The 26 T cell receptor beta chains below come from one sample, sequenced in a study of human T cells and chemical hapten exposure. TCRdb fed the RACE reads into MiXCR, producing one record per CDR3 protein. The sample carries roughly 180,000 distinct CDR3 sequences, approximately 20% recorded once. Time point reported: patch test 1, 2 weeks after DPC sensitization. Treatment given: therapeutic diphenylcyclopropenone sensitization with weekly scalp DPC. The specimen was whole blood, collected in connection with sensitization to the hapten diphenylcyclopropenone (DPC). The receptor source for this set is a woman aged 50 to 60 with alopecia areata. Some clones in this sample may be carry-over from other donors' samples.

The gene calls are TRBV6-4 and TRBJ2-1; D is undetermined. V was clipped by 6 bases and J by 5 bases, with 11 bases between them. This CDR3 has 13 amino acids. Looked up from germline, CDR1 is MRHNA and CDR2 is SNTAGT. CDR3 in amino acids: CASSVGNNNEQFF. The CDR3 coding sequence is TGTGCCAGCAGCGTTGGGAATAACAATGAGCAGTTCTTC.

As DNA, the CDR3 is TGTGCCAGCCGGGGGACAGCCTATTGGGGTGAAAAACTGTTTTTT. Amino acid sequence: CASRGTAYWGEKLFF. V usage is TRBV27 and J usage is TRBJ1-4, with TRBD1 matching 7 bases. V lost 8 bases to trimming and J lost 7 bases; unmatched junction nucleotides: 13. Germline V CDR1 and CDR2: MNHEY, SMNVEV (reference sequence). This CDR3 comprises 15 residues.

This clonotype was counted ten times or more. A read error may account for a junction end that differs from germline. The chain links TRBV5-1 to TRBJ2-1, with D perhaps matching TRBD2 (6 bases). The CDR3 is 15 amino acids. Per the germline V gene, CDR1 is SGHRS and CDR2 is YFSETQ. The CDR3 nucleotides read TGTGCCAGCAGTTTGGTGGGAGGAAGCTACAATGAGCAGTTCTTC. Translating it yields CASSLVGGSYNEQFF.

The chain joins TRBV29-1 to TRBJ2-3, with D perhaps assigned TRBD1 or TRBD2 (5 bases each). There are 13 residues in the CDR3. Trimming left V 6 bases short and J 2 bases short, with 12 bases between. Germline CDR1 is SQVTM and CDR2 is ANQGSEA. CDR3 bases: TGCAGCGTACGGGGCCAACACACAGATACGCAGTATTTT. Translating gives CSVRGQHTDTQYF.

This clonotype has only a few counts. The chain is built from TRBV20-1 and TRBJ1-1; the D is unclear. With 3 bases removed from V and 5 bases from J, the gap between germline ends came to 13 bases. The CDR3 is 13 residues long. Per the germline V gene, CDR1 is DFQATT and CDR2 is SNEGSKA (reference sequence). CDR3 nucleotides: TGCAGTGCTAGCCCCGCCGGGAGGACTGAAGCTTTCTTT. It translates to CSASPAGRTEAFF.

The V call is TRBV24-1, the J call TRBJ2-5; D is tentatively TRBD1 or TRBD2 (6 bases each). Per the germline V gene, CDR1 is KGHDR and CDR2 is SFDVKD. The CDR3 length is 15 residues. Trimming shortened V by 2 bases and J by 5 bases, and 14 bases separated the two germline ends. This chain's CDR3 is CATSDSRGPWETQYF. The CDR3 bases are TGTGCCACCAGTGATTCCCGGGGGCCGTGGGAGACCCAGTACTTC.

This chain connects TRBV12-3 or TRBV12-4 to TRBJ2-5, with 7 nucleotides matching TRBD1. The CDR3 consists of 13 residues. V shed 5 bases and J 4 bases; nucleotides not matched to a gene: 4. The CDR3 is CASSQGGPETQYF. The CDR3 DNA is TGTGCCAGCAGTCAAGGGGGCCCAGAGACCCAGTACTTC.

The chain combines TRBV10-1 with TRBJ1-1, with D possibly TRBD1 on 5 matching bases. The CDR3 totals 13 residues. The germline gives CDR1 WNHNN, CDR2 SYGVQD (reference sequence). V was trimmed by 9 bases and J by 0 bases, leaving 11 bases between them. In DNA form, the CDR3 reads TGCGCCAGTGCGAGGGACCTGAACACTGAAGCTTTCTTT. Its protein is CASARDLNTEAFF.

This chain joins TRBV5-1 and TRBJ1-2, with a weak D call TRBD1 (5 bases). The CDR3 has 15 residues. Germline CDR1 SGHRS, CDR2 YFSETQ. V dropped 4 bases and J dropped 0 bases, with 13 bases sitting between them. CDR3 sequence: CASSPRDPPNYGYTF. Written as DNA, the CDR3 is TGCGCCAGCAGCCCACGGGACCCACCTAACTATGGCTACACCTTC.

The chain combines TRBV12-3 or TRBV12-4 with TRBJ2-5, with TRBD1 matching 11 bases. This CDR3 has 14 amino acids. V shed 6 bases, J shed 2 bases, and the junction held 2 bases outside the gene matches. DNA for the CDR3: TGTGCCAGCAGCAGGGACAGGGGGCAAGAGACCCAGTACTTC. Protein sequence: CASSRDRGQETQYF.

This clonotype occurred a few times. V usage is TRBV7-3 and J usage is TRBJ2-3, with unresolved D. V was pared by 2 bases and J by 13 bases, with 10 bases between. CDR1 and CDR2 from the germline V gene are SGHTA and FQGTGA. The CDR3 covers 11 residues. The CDR3 bases are TGTGCCAGCAGCTTAGGTGGCGAGGAGTATTTT. It translates to CASSLGGEEYF.

V gene TRBV19 combines with J gene TRBJ2-2; 8 bases line up with TRBD2. J lost 7 bases, V lost 3 bases, and 16 bases had no gene match. The V gene's germline CDR1 is LNHDA and CDR2 SQIVND (reference sequence). This CDR3 spans 18 amino acids. CDR3 sequence: CASSIDKAGVRRGGELFF. The DNA for the CDR3 is TGTGCCAGTAGTATTGACAAAGCGGGAGTACGGCGGGGCGGGGAGCTGTTTTTT.

The genes are TRBV7-2 and TRBJ2-1, with 14 bases lining up with TRBD2. Trimming removed 6 bases from V and 7 bases from J; junction bases left unmatched: 8. The CDR3 spans 16 residues. Germline V lookup: CDR1 SGHTA, CDR2 FQGNSA. CDR3 nucleotide sequence: TGTGCCAGCAGATCCGCTCGACTAGCGGGAGGGAATGAGCAGTTCTTC. This encodes CASRSARLAGGNEQFF.

This sequence joins TRBV6-5 and TRBJ2-5; 7 bases are a match to TRBD2. With 0 bases clipped from V and 4 bases from J, the junction kept 11 bases outside the gene matches. Germline V lookup: CDR1 MNHEY, CDR2 SVGAGI. There are 17 residues in the CDR3. In DNA form, the CDR3 reads TGTGCCAGCAGTTACTCCTTATCCCAGACTAGCAGAGAGACCCAGTACTTC. Amino acids: CASSYSLSQTSRETQYF.

This clonotype was observed a handful of times. The rearrangement links TRBV7-2 to TRBJ1-1; no definite D call. V was shortened by 3 bases and J by 6 bases, with 5 bases between the two germline ends. The CDR3 loop spans 11 amino acids. Germline loops: CDR1 SGHTA, CDR2 FQGNSA. The CDR3 DNA reads TGTGCCAGCAGCTTCGGACCTGAAGCTTTCTTT. Its translation: CASSFGPEAFF.

This clonotype was recorded a few times. This chain connects TRBV6-6 to TRBJ2-4; tentatively, D is TRBD1 or TRBD2 (5 bases each). Germline V gene sequence: CDR1 MNHNY, CDR2 SVGAGI (reference sequence). There are 15 residues in the CDR3. Trimming removed 5 bases at V and 6 bases at J, with 17 bases between. The chain's CDR3 is CASSSQRGPLNIQYF. DNA of the CDR3: TGTGCCAGCAGTAGCCAGAGGGGTCCTTTAAACATTCAGTACTTC.

This clonotype occurred many times. The rearrangement uses TRBV4-1 and TRBJ1-2; TRBD1 might be the D (5 bases). CDR1 and CDR2 from the germline V gene are MGHRA and YSYEKL. The ends were cut back, 2 bases at V and 7 bases at J, with 5 bases in the middle. CDR3 length: 11 residues. The CDR3 DNA reads TGCGCCAGCAGCCAAAGGGGTGGCTACACCTTC. As protein: CASSQRGGYTF.

The V call is TRBV29-1, the J call TRBJ2-7; 11 bases are shared with TRBD1. The CDR3 extends over 14 amino acids. Germline values: CDR1 SQVTM, CDR2 ANQGSEA. Germline trimming cut 4 bases from V and 2 bases from J; bases unmatched to any gene: 4. The CDR3 coding sequence is TGCAGCGTTGTGGGACAGGGGGGACCCTACGAGCAGTACTTC. Translating gives CSVVGQGGPYEQYF.

This clonotype has at least ten counts. The V call is TRBV27, the J call TRBJ2-1; D is unclear. CDR1 is MNHEY and CDR2 is SMNVEV in the germline V gene (reference sequence). The CDR3 totals 15 residues. V lost 3 bases and J 0 bases, leaving 9 bases between the germline ends. The chain's CDR3 is CASSFTSSSYNEQFF. Written as DNA, the CDR3 is TGTGCCAGCAGTTTCACGAGTAGCTCCTACAATGAGCAGTTCTTC.

This clonotype appeared a few times. The genes are TRBV20-1 and TRBJ2-1; D ambiguous. Trimming took 1 base from V and 6 from J, leaving 16 bases between them. The CDR3 is made up of 15 amino acids. CDR1 DFQATT and CDR2 SNEGSKA come from the germline V gene (reference sequence). The CDR3 DNA follows: TGCAGTGCTAGAGCCTGGGATTTCGAGCGCAATGAGCAGTTCTTC. Its translation is CSARAWDFERNEQFF.

The chain has TRBV2 and TRBJ1-5, with TRBD1 matching 8 bases. CDR3 length equals 12 residues. Trimming cost V 4 bases and J 11 bases; bases outside gene matches: 4. Germline V gene lookup returns CDR1 SNHLY and CDR2 FYNNEI. The CDR3 region is CASSATGGTQHF. The CDR3 coding sequence is TGTGCCAGCAGTGCTACAGGGGGGACCCAGCATTTT.

This chain connects TRBV27 to TRBJ1-5; D is uncertain. Germline V gives CDR1 MNHEY, CDR2 SMNVEV (reference sequence). V was clipped by 10 bases and J by 0 bases, with 10 bases between them. The length of the CDR3 is 13 residues. Here the CDR3 reads CATRRYSNQPQHF. CDR3 in DNA: TGTGCCACGAGGAGATATAGCAATCAGCCCCAGCATTTT.

V usage is TRBV19 and J usage is TRBJ1-5; D is unresolved. V lost 3 bases, J lost 2 bases, and 5 bases lay in between. The germline gives CDR1 LNHDA, CDR2 SQIVND (reference sequence). The CDR3 sequence is 13 residues long. In DNA form, the CDR3 reads TGTGCCAGTAGTATGAGGGGCAATCAGCCCCAGCATTTT. It encodes CASSMRGNQPQHF. Filled out from reference TRBV19 and TRBJ1-5, the complete variable domain reads DGGITQSPKYLFRKEGQNVTLSCEQNLNHDAMYWYRQDPGQGLRLIYYSQIVNDFQKGDIAEGYSVSREKKESFPLTVTSAQKNPTAFYLCASSMRGNQPQHFGDGTRLSIL.

This clonotype was counted between two and nine times. The chain uses TRBV5-4 and TRBJ2-3; 12 bases are a match to TRBD2. From germline, CDR1 is SGHNT and CDR2 YYREEE (reference sequence). With 4 bases clipped from V and 0 bases from J, the junction kept 3 bases outside the gene matches. The CDR3 has 16 amino acids. DNA of the CDR3: TGTGCCAGCAGCCCGGGGACTAGCGGGAGCACAGATACGCAGTATTTT. Protein: CASSPGTSGSTDTQYF.

This clonotype appeared many times. The chain combines TRBV20-1 with TRBJ2-1, with D possibly being TRBD1 or TRBD2 (5 bases each). Trimming removed 3 bases at V and 6 bases at J, with 15 bases between. Germline V gene data show CDR1 as DFQATT and CDR2 as SNEGSKA (reference sequence). The CDR3 runs to 14 residues. The CDR3 protein is CSASREGASNEQFF. The CDR3 region has the DNA TGCAGTGCTAGCCGGGAAGGGGCTAGCAATGAGCAGTTCTTC.

This chain joins TRBV3-1 and TRBJ2-5; D unclear. CDR3 length: 13 residues. Trimming removed 2 bases at V and 3 bases at J, with 7 bases between. In germline, CDR1 is LGHDT, CDR2 YNNKEL (reference sequence). Written as DNA, the CDR3 is TGTGCCAGCAGCCAAACGCTCGAAGAGACCCAGTACTTC. Translating gives CASSQTLEETQYF.